Reported below is one TCR beta chain. The target antigen is unknown. Primers: 60 Vbeta forward and 13 Jbeta reverse. Data came from immunoSEQ multiplex PCR; TCRdb stores just in-frame clones and leaves some out. The data show hundreds of thousands of clones, roughly 90% seen once. This entry comes from a study of cytomegalovirus exposure and HLA in healthy donors. The V end was cut by 5 bases, the J end by 7 bases, with 17 bases between. The CDR3 has 14 amino acids. Germline V lookup: CDR1 SEHNR, CDR2 FQNEAQ (reference sequence). The study, taken as a whole, reports: In an earlier analysis, in some 500 donors, most V segments appeared productive either ~87% or ~30% of the time. When a later analysis compared HLA-associated TCR beta chains with equally common others, the HLA-associated chains turned out to be more clonally expanded and to have lower generation probabilities. Common viral pathogens were later found to be apparently linked to several of the most significant clusters.

Despite likely unrecorded immune exposures, the donors were nominally healthy at the time of sampling. This clonotype was sampled from a woman between 18 and 29 years old in good health and CMV-seronegative. The material sequenced was PBMCs. The chain uses TRBV7-9 and TRBJ1-2; D gene uncertain. The CDR3 DNA is TGTGCCAGCAGCCCCTTGGAGGTTGGGGTTGGCTACACCTTC. Amino acid sequence: CASSPLEVGVGYTF.